This T cell receptor beta chain originates from a study of T and B cells in COVID-19 patients. TRB was amplified from about 250-500 ng of blood genomic DNA. CDR3 size: 15 residues. Germline V gene data show CDR1 as DFQATT and CDR2 as SNEGSKA (reference sequence). The ends were cut back, 1 base at V and 7 bases at J, with 19 bases in the middle. TRB rearrangements were amplified by multiplex PCR with BIOMED2 TRB-A/B primers. One entry per CDR3 protein, called by TCRdb with MiXCR from the multiplex PCR reads. Of 20,000 to 25,000 distinct CDR3 sequences in the sample, approximately 30% were seen once. The rearrangement links TRBV20-1 to TRBJ1-1; maybe TRBD1 (6 bases). The receptor comes from a human donor who had recovered from COVID-19. The sample consisted of blood. In DNA form, the CDR3 reads TGCAGTGCTAGAGCCTTAGTCCAGGGGTATGGTGAAGCTTTCTTT. Protein product: CSARALVQGYGEAFF.